What follows are 13 T cell receptor beta chains derived from one specimen sequenced in a study of shared clonotypes between healthy human individuals. Positively selected for CCR7, the CD45RO-negative cells used as naive CD8 cells excluded terminally differentiated effector memory CD45RA+ cells. Measured with immunoSEQ multiplex PCR; TCRdb has only the in-frame clones, and not every one. This sample carries about 2,200,000 clones, 93% of them seen once, and the ten largest clones take approximately 1.7%. Sequenced input: naive CD8+ T cells from PBMCs. The receptors were sampled from a man aged 18 to 30 in good health. Some clones in this sample may be carry-over from other donors' samples.

The rearrangement joins TRBV19 to TRBJ1-1; maybe TRBD1 (6 bases). The germline V and J ends were trimmed by 5 bases and 1 base, with 14 bases remaining between them. The germline CDR1 and CDR2 sequences are LNHDA and SQIVND (reference sequence). The CDR3 length is 15 residues. The CDR3 reads CASSVLPGQNTEAFF. CDR3 bases: TGTGCCAGTAGTGTCCTACCGGGACAGAACACTGAAGCTTTCTTT.

Notes on this clone: The sample holds other DNA sequences that translate to the same CDR3. This chain connects TRBV27 to TRBJ2-7; D is tentatively TRBD1 or TRBD2 (6 bases each). The CDR3 sequence is 13 residues long. Germline assignment: CDR1 MNHEY and CDR2 SMNVEV (reference sequence). V lost 4 bases, J lost 3 bases, and 10 bases lay in between. CDR3 sequence reads: CASSWGASYEQYF. DNA for the CDR3: TGTGCCAGCAGTTGGGGGGCGAGCTACGAGCAGTACTTC.

Comment on this clone: The sample carries other DNA sequences with the same CDR3. The chain combines TRBV4-1 with TRBJ2-7; TRBD2 matches at 7 bases. Trimming took 3 bases from V and 0 from J; bases not matched to a gene: 5. The germline V gene has CDR1 MGHRA and CDR2 YSYEKL. This CDR3 contains 15 residues. In nucleotides, the CDR3 is TGCGCCAGCAGCCAGGTAGGCGGGAGCTCCTACGAGCAGTACTTC. Encoded protein: CASSQVGGSSYEQYF.

This clone was detected only once. The rearrangement joins TRBV4-1 to TRBJ2-1; no definite D call. In germline, CDR1 is MGHRA, CDR2 YSYEKL. The CDR3 is 14 amino acids. The V end was cut by 0 bases, the J end by 14 bases, with 17 bases between. This CDR3 reads CASSQDLRSSREFF. In nucleotides, the CDR3 is TGCGCCAGCAGCCAAGATCTACGGTCTAGTCGGGAGTTCTTC.

The rearrangement links TRBV6-5 to TRBJ1-1, with unresolved D. The CDR3 is 12 residues long. In germline, CDR1 is MNHEY, CDR2 SVGAGI. Deletions cut 4 bases from V and 4 bases from J, with 7 bases between. In DNA form, the CDR3 reads TGTGCCAGCAGTTTAGGCACCACTGAAGCTTTCTTT. Protein sequence: CASSLGTTEAFF.

The chain combines TRBV5-1 with TRBJ2-2, with a tentative D call TRBD2 (5 bases). The germline V gene has CDR1 SGHRS and CDR2 YFSETQ. Trimming left V 3 bases short and J 5 bases short, with 11 bases between. The CDR3 spans 14 residues. The CDR3, as DNA: TGCGCCAGCAGCTCCCTTAGCGTTACCGGGGAGCTGTTTTTT. It encodes CASSSLSVTGELFF.

The V gene is TRBV11-2, the J gene TRBJ2-1, with D hard to call. Trimming stripped 3 bases from V and 5 bases from J, with 8 bases between. The CDR3 length is 13 residues. CDR1 and CDR2 (germline): SGHAT, FQNNGV. CDR3 protein: CASSFGLNNEQFF. In DNA form, the CDR3 reads TGTGCCAGCAGCTTTGGGCTTAACAATGAGCAGTTCTTC. The variable domain in full, with the rest retrieved from reference TRBV11-2 and TRBJ2-1, is EAGVAQSPRYKIIEKRQSVAFWCNPISGHATLYWYQQILGQGPKLLIQFQNNGVVDDSQLPKDRFSAERLKGVDSTLKIQPAKLEDSAVYLCASSFGLNNEQFFGPGTRLTVL.

On this clone: The sample carries other DNA sequences with the same CDR3. The V and J genes are TRBV9 and TRBJ1-1; 7 nucleotides match TRBD1. The CDR3 runs to 12 residues. V was clipped by 3 bases and J by 6 bases; unmatched bases: 2. Germline loops: CDR1 SGDLS, CDR2 YYNGEE. The CDR3 coding sequence is TGTGCCAGCAGCGCAGGGGGGGCTGAAGCTTTCTTT. It codes for CASSAGGAEAFF. The complete variable domain, with remaining parts taken from reference TRBV9 and TRBJ1-1, reads DSGVTQTPKHLITATGQRVTLRCSPRSGDLSVYWYQQSLDQGLQFLIQYYNGEERAKGNILERFSAQQFPDLHSELNLSSLELGDSALYFCASSAGGAEAFFGQGTRLTVV.

The rearrangement uses TRBV5-4 and TRBJ2-1; a possible D gene is TRBD2 (6 bases). CDR1 and CDR2 from the germline V gene are SGHNT and YYREEE (reference sequence). V lost 1 base and J lost 5, with 13 bases in between. The CDR3 totals 15 residues. CDR3: CASSLFPSENNEQFF. The CDR3 DNA sequence: TGTGCCAGCAGCTTGTTTCCTAGCGAAAACAATGAGCAGTTCTTC.

This chain uses TRBV4-1 with TRBJ2-7; weak D call: TRBD1 (6 bases). Germline CDR1 reads MGHRA; CDR2 reads YSYEKL. The CDR3 contains 15 residues. Trimming cost V 1 base and J 4 bases, with 14 bases left between them. This chain's CDR3 is CASSQAETGDYEQYF. The CDR3 nucleotides read TGCGCCAGCAGCCAAGCCGAGACAGGTGATTACGAGCAGTACTTC.

This clone was seen just once. The chain uses TRBV9 and TRBJ2-7, with 13 bases lining up with TRBD2. Germline V gives CDR1 SGDLS, CDR2 YYNGEE. The ends lost 4 bases at V and 6 bases at J; junction bases unmatched: 7. The CDR3 has 15 amino acids. CDR3 nucleotides: TGTGCCAGCAGCCGGACTAGCGGGAGATCGGGCGAGCAGTACTTC. Protein: CASSRTSGRSGEQYF.

This sequence joins TRBV28 and TRBJ1-2, with D hard to call. V lost 5 bases and J lost 7, with 14 bases in between. CDR3 length: 13 residues. Germline CDR1 MDHEN, CDR2 SYDVKM. The CDR3 here is CASSQDLVGGYTF. CDR3 sequence (DNA): TGTGCCAGCAGTCAGGATCTAGTGGGTGGCTACACCTTC.

The rearrangement uses TRBV15 and TRBJ1-2; 7 bases are shared with TRBD1. The V gene's germline CDR1 is LNHNV and CDR2 YYDKDF (reference sequence). V gave up 4 bases and J gave up 4 bases; unmatched junction bases: 9. The CDR3 runs to 15 residues. CDR3 region: CATSTSAGQSYGYTF. CDR3 sequence (DNA): TGTGCCACCAGCACTTCAGCGGGACAGAGCTATGGCTACACCTTC.